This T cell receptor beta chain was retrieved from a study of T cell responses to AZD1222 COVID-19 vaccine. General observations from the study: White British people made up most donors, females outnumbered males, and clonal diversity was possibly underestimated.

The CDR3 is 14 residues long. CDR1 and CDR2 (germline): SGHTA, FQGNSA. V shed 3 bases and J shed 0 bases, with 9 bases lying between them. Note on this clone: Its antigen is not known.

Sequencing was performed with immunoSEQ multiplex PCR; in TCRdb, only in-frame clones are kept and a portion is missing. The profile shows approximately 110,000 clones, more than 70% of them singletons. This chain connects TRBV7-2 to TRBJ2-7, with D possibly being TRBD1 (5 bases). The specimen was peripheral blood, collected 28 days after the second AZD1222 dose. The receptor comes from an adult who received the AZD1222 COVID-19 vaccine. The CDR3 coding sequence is TGTGCCAGCAGCTTGGCAGGGCTCTCCTACGAGCAGTACTTC. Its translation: CASSLAGLSYEQYF. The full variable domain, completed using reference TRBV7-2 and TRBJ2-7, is GAGVSQSPSNKVTEKGKDVELRCDPISGHTALYWYRQSLGQGLEFLIYFQGNSAPDKSGLPSDRFSAERTGGSVSTLTIQRTQQEDSAVYLCASSLAGLSYEQYFGPGTRLTVT.